The 15 T cell receptor beta chains reported below all come from one sample, sequenced in a study of CD8 T cells in ankylosing spondylitis. Study-level results: One TCR beta motif, made up of about 8 highly homologous variants, appeared characteristic of ankylosing spondylitis blood.

TCRdb processed the 5' RACE reads anew with MiXCR; each CDR3 protein has one entry. The sample consists of roughly 450,000 distinct CDR3 sequences, roughly a quarter of them appearing once. For these TCRs, the target antigens are not known. The source material was blood, either unsorted or a sorted T cell fraction (not recorded which). The receptors were gathered from a male donor with ankylosing spondylitis.

The chain combines TRBV29-1 with TRBJ2-1; D is possibly TRBD1 (6 bases). The germline V and J ends were trimmed by 6 bases and 3 bases, with 15 bases remaining between them. This CDR3 is built from 14 residues. The germline gives CDR1 SQVTM, CDR2 ANQGSEA. The CDR3 coding sequence is TGCAGCGTAGCTCGGGACACTTACTACAATGAGCAGTTCTTC. Translating gives CSVARDTYYNEQFF.

This clonotype was found a few times. The CDR3 region is CAWSVRDGYTF. CDR3 in DNA: TGTGCCTGGAGTGTACGGGACGGCTACACCTTC. This chain uses TRBV30 with TRBJ1-2; D may be TRBD1 (5 bases). Germline V gene data show CDR1 as GTSNPN and CDR2 as SVGIG (reference sequence). The CDR3 extends over 11 amino acids. V was clipped by 0 bases and J by 8 bases, with 7 bases between them.

This rearrangement joins TRBV12-3 or TRBV12-4 to TRBJ1-2, with 9 nucleotides matching TRBD1. CDR3 size: 14 residues. V was clipped by 4 bases and J by 6 bases; unmatched bases: 6. CDR3 sequence (DNA): TGTGCCAGCAGTTCAGGGACAGGGTCAGATGGCTACACCTTC. Its translation is CASSSGTGSDGYTF.

At least ten counts were recorded for this clonotype. V gene TRBV11-1 combines with J gene TRBJ1-4; possibly TRBD1 for D (6 bases). Between the trimmed V and J ends, which lost 5 bases and 2 bases, there was a span of 9 bases. From germline, CDR1 is SGHAT and CDR2 FQDESV (reference sequence). The CDR3 covers 14 residues. In nucleotides, the CDR3 is TGTGCCAGCAGCCTCGACAGGACTAATGAAAAACTGTTTTTT. Protein: CASSLDRTNEKLFF.

This clonotype was detected only a few times. The rearrangement uses TRBV12-3 or TRBV12-4 and TRBJ2-5; D tentatively fits TRBD1 or TRBD2 (5 bases each). The ends were cut back, 4 bases at V and 5 bases at J, with 20 bases in the middle. The CDR3 spans 16 residues. CDR3 amino acids: CASSSGTGPPRETQYF. The CDR3 nucleotides are TGTGCCAGCAGTTCAGGTACGGGGCCTCCAAGGGAGACCCAGTACTTC.

In its sample, this clonotype was seen a few times. CDR3 nucleotide sequence: TGCGCCAGCACTCCGTATGGGAACACTGAAGCTTTCTTT. This translates into CASTPYGNTEAFF. This rearrangement joins TRBV5-1 to TRBJ1-1; D unresolved. V lost 6 bases, J lost 1 base, and 10 bases lay in between. Germline values: CDR1 SGHRS, CDR2 YFSETQ. The CDR3 consists of 13 residues.

The chain employs TRBV20-1 and TRBJ2-2; D is uncertain. V dropped 3 bases and J dropped 3 bases, with 11 bases sitting between them. The CDR3 runs 14 residues. Germline V gene lookup returns CDR1 DFQATT and CDR2 SNEGSKA (reference sequence). This chain's CDR3 is CSARSGQYTGELFF. The CDR3 coding sequence is TGCAGTGCTAGGTCCGGGCAGTACACCGGGGAGCTGTTTTTT.

J is TRBJ2-1 and V is TRBV20-1, with a tentative D call TRBD1 (6 bases). The V end lost 5 bases, the J end lost 5 bases, and 19 bases lay between the germline ends. Germline CDR1 and CDR2: DFQATT and SNEGSKA (reference sequence). CDR3 length equals 15 residues. The CDR3 reads CSAGPWGRGHNEQFF. The CDR3 DNA is TGCAGTGCTGGGCCCTGGGGGCGTGGACACAATGAGCAGTTCTTC.

V gene TRBV11-3 combines with J gene TRBJ2-7; possible D gene TRBD1, 6 bases. V shed 2 bases and J shed 5 bases, with 16 bases lying between them. CDR1 SGHNT and CDR2 YENEEA come from the germline V gene. CDR3 length equals 15 residues. CDR3 sequence: CASSLQGLEGDEQYV. The CDR3, as DNA: TGTGCCAGCAGCTTACAGGGGCTGGAAGGGGACGAGCAGTACGTC.

This clonotype was seen a few times. The V and J genes are TRBV5-1 and TRBJ2-2, with D tentatively TRBD2 (6 bases). The length of the CDR3 is 16 residues. The ends were cut back, 2 bases at V and 3 bases at J, with 14 bases in the middle. The germline V gene encodes CDR1 SGHRS and CDR2 YFSETQ. The DNA of the CDR3 is TGCGCCAGCAGCTTTTTGGACTATACCCACACCGGGGAGCTGTTTTTT. Its translation is CASSFLDYTHTGELFF. The full variable domain, completed using reference TRBV5-1 and TRBJ2-2, is KAGVTQTPRYLIKTRGQQVTLSCSPISGHRSVSWYQQTPGQGLQFLFEYFSETQRNKGNFPGRFSGRQFSNSRSEMNVSTLELGDSALYLCASSFLDYTHTGELFFGEGSRLTVL.

The chain uses TRBV5-1 and TRBJ2-3; 10 bases are shared with TRBD1. Looked up from germline, CDR1 is SGHRS and CDR2 is YFSETQ. V was clipped by 4 bases and J by 3 bases; unmatched bases: 8. CDR3 size: 16 residues. Written as DNA, the CDR3 is TGCGCCAGCAGCCTCGGGACAGGGGCTTATACAGATACGCAGTATTTT. Translating it yields CASSLGTGAYTDTQYF. Filled out from reference TRBV5-1 and TRBJ2-3, the complete variable domain reads KAGVTQTPRYLIKTRGQQVTLSCSPISGHRSVSWYQQTPGQGLQFLFEYFSETQRNKGNFPGRFSGRQFSNSRSEMNVSTLELGDSALYLCASSLGTGAYTDTQYFGPGTRLTVL.

The chain employs TRBV18 and TRBJ1-5, with unresolved D. Trimming took off 4 bases at V and 5 bases at J, with 9 bases between the two ends. The CDR3 has 13 residues. The germline V gene has CDR1 KGHSH and CDR2 LQKENI. In nucleotides, the CDR3 is TGTGCCAGCTCACGGGAAAGAGATCAGCCCCAGCATTTT. It yields the protein CASSRERDQPQHF.

This clonotype was picked up a small number of times. CDR3 sequence (DNA): TGTGCCAGTAGTATTGATGGGTGGATGAACACTGAAGCTTTCTTT. Translated, it gives CASSIDGWMNTEAFF. The V call is TRBV19, the J call TRBJ1-1; D not certain. CDR1 and CDR2 from the germline V gene are LNHDA and SQIVND (reference sequence). The V gene lost 3 bases and the J gene lost 0 bases, with 11 bases spanning the gap. CDR3 length equals 15 residues.

This clonotype was found a few times. This sequence joins TRBV3-1 and TRBJ2-7; 11 bases match TRBD2. Germline V gene lookup returns CDR1 LGHDT and CDR2 YNNKEL (reference sequence). This CDR3 has 14 residues. V shed 1 base and J 4 bases; nucleotides not matched to a gene: 0. The CDR3: CASSQGLAGYEQYV. Written as DNA, the CDR3 is TGTGCCAGCAGCCAAGGACTAGCGGGATACGAGCAGTACGTC.

This clonotype has a handful of counts. This chain uses TRBV5-1 with TRBJ2-3; 9 bases line up with TRBD2. After removal of 2 bases from V and 3 bases from J, the junction contained 10 bases not matched to a gene. CDR1 and CDR2 from the germline V gene are SGHRS and YFSETQ. The length of the CDR3 is 17 residues. The CDR3 region is CASSFYRAGGGTDTQYF. The CDR3 bases are TGCGCCAGCAGCTTTTACCGAGCGGGAGGAGGAACAGATACGCAGTATTTT.